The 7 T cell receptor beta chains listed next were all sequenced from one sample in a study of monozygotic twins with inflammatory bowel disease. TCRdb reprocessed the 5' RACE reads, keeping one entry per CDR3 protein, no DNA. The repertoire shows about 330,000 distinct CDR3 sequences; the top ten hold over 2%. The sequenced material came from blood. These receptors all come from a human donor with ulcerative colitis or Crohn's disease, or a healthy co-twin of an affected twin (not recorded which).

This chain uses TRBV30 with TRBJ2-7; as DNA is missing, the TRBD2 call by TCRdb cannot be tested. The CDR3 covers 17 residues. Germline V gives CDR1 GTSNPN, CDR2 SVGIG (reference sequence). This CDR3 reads CAWVAVPGLAGRYEQYF.

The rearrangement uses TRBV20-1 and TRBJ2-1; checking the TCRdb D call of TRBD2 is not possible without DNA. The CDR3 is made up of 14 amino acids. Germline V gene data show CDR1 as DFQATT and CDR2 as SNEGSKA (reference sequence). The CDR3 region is CSAPLAGDYNEQFF.

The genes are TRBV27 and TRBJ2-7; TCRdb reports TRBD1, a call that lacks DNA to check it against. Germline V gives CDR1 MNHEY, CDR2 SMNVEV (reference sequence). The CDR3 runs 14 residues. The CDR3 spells CASSLSLSHSEQYF.

CDR3 residues: CASSRYTGDRNSPLHF. This chain links TRBV3-1 with TRBJ1-6; the D gene TCRdb calls, TRBD1, cannot be checked with no DNA. The CDR3 is 16 amino acids. Germline assignment: CDR1 LGHDT and CDR2 YNNKEL (reference sequence).

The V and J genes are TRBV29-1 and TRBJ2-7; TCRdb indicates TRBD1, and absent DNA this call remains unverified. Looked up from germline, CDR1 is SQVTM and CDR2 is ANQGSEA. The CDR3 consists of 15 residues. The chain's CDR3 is CSVEDTGLGSYEQYF.

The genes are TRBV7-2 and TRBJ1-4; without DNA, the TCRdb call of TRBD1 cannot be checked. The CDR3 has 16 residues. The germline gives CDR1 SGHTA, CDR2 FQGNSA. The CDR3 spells CASSRRGQATDEKLFF.

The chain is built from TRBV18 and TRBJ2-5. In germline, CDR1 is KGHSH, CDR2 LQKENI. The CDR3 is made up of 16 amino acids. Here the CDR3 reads CASSPTGHIPQETQYF.